These 7 T cell receptor beta chains share one sample of origin, sequenced in a study of T-cell reconstitution after alpha-beta-depleted transplantation in children. Preparation of the TCRbeta library used unique molecular identifiers. TCRdb passed the PCR reads through MiXCR, listing each CDR3 protein once. The sample gives about 590,000 distinct CDR3 sequences, around 13% of which show up once; 2% to 2.5% is in the top ten. Material: PBMCs, mostly from graft donor cells, obtained 360 days after TCRalphabeta/CD19-depleted stem cell transplant. The receptors stem from a male patient younger than 18 who had a stem cell transplant for acute myeloid leukemia, so the T cells may come from the graft donor.

This clonotype was found a few times. The chain uses TRBV3-1 and TRBJ1-1; TRBD1 is a possible D gene (5 bases). This CDR3 contains 14 residues. CDR1 and CDR2 from the germline V gene are LGHDT and YNNKEL (reference sequence). V was trimmed by 2 bases and J by 7 bases, leaving 14 bases between them. In nucleotides, the CDR3 is TGTGCCAGCAGCCAACTATACCGGGACTTTGAAGCTTTCTTT. It yields the protein CASSQLYRDFEAFF.

This clonotype was seen many times. This chain links TRBV20-1 with TRBJ1-3; perhaps TRBD1 as D (5 bases). CDR3 length: 16 amino acids. Looked up from germline, CDR1 is DFQATT and CDR2 is SNEGSKA (reference sequence). V was shortened by 0 bases and J by 4 bases, with 16 bases between the two germline ends. The CDR3 loop is CSARDPRVAAGNTIYF. CDR3 in DNA: TGCAGTGCTAGAGACCCCAGGGTAGCGGCCGGAAACACCATATATTTT.

This clonotype was found a few times. The rearrangement links TRBV20-1 to TRBJ2-5; D is perhaps TRBD1 (6 bases). Trimming took off 3 bases at V and 9 bases at J, with 20 bases between the two ends. Germline loops: CDR1 DFQATT, CDR2 SNEGSKA (reference sequence). This CDR3 region has 14 residues. CDR3 region: CSARLTVGKGAQYF. The CDR3 coding sequence is TGCAGTGCTAGGCTCACTGTGGGGAAGGGGGCCCAGTACTTC.

V and J are TRBV27 and TRBJ1-1; D unresolved. CDR1 and CDR2 from the germline V gene are MNHEY and SMNVEV (reference sequence). The CDR3 loop spans 14 amino acids. Trimming removed 5 bases at V and 0 bases at J, with 10 bases between. The CDR3 spells CASSPEVLNTEAFF. DNA for the CDR3: TGTGCCAGCAGTCCAGAGGTTTTGAACACTGAAGCTTTCTTT.

This clonotype occurred many times. The chain is built from TRBV9 and TRBJ2-3; D perhaps matches TRBD2 (5 bases). Between the trimmed V and J ends, which lost 0 bases and 4 bases, there was a span of 9 bases. CDR3 length: 14 amino acids. Germline assignment: CDR1 SGDLS and CDR2 YYNGEE. CDR3 sequence (DNA): TGTGCCAGCAGCGTAGAGGGAGAGGCAGATACGCAGTATTTT. Translation gives CASSVEGEADTQYF.

This clonotype was seen a handful of times. This sequence joins TRBV9 and TRBJ2-1; 8 bases match TRBD1. V lost 0 bases to trimming and J lost 9 bases; unmatched junction nucleotides: 5. The CDR3 has 14 amino acids. Germline V CDR1 and CDR2: SGDLS, YYNGEE. CDR3 coding DNA: TGTGCCAGCAGCGTAGGGGACAGGTATGGTGAGCAGTTCTTC. It is translated as CASSVGDRYGEQFF.

This clonotype came up a few times. This chain uses TRBV12-3 or TRBV12-4 with TRBJ2-7; D gene ambiguous. V dropped 7 bases and J dropped 2 bases, with 15 bases sitting between them. The CDR3 totals 14 residues. The CDR3 DNA reads as TGTGCCAGCACCCAAAGGGCAACTGCCTACGAGCAGTACTTC. It specifies CASTQRATAYEQYF.